The following is a TCR beta chain sequence with its context. As yet, its antigen is unknown. TCRdb re-analysed the 5' RACE reads in MiXCR, keeping a single row per CDR3 protein. There are 350,000 to 400,000 distinct CDR3 sequences in the sample; 20% to 25% occur only once, and over 10% lies in the top ten. The sample belongs to a study of CD8 T cells in ankylosing spondylitis. General study points: Within matched ankylosing spondylitis synovial fluid, disease-linked clones were reportedly significantly enriched.

The CDR3 sequence is 18 residues long. Looked up from germline, CDR1 is MGHRA and CDR2 is YSYEKL. The junction had 11 bases not matched to a gene; V was cut back by 0 bases and J by 6 bases. Sample: blood, either unsorted or a sorted T cell fraction (not recorded which). The V gene is TRBV4-1, the J gene TRBJ2-5, with TRBD2 matching 12 bases. This TCR was sampled from a male donor with ankylosing spondylitis or in good health (not recorded which). For the CDR3, the DNA is TGCGCCAGCAGCCAAGAAGACGCTAGCGGGGGGGCCGGAAAGACCCAGTACTTC. As protein: CASSQEDASGGAGKTQYF.